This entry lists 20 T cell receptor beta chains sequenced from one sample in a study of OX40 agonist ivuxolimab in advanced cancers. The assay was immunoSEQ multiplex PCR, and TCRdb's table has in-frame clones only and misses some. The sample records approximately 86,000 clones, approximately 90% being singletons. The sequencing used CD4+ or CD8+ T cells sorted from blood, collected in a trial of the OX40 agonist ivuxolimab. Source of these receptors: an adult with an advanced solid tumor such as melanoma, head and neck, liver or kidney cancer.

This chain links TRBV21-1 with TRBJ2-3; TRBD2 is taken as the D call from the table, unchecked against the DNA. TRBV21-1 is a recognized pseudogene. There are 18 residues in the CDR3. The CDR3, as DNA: TGTGCCAGCAGCAAAGTAAGTCACGGCGGCAGTAGCACAGATACGCAGTATTTT. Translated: CASSKVSHGGSSTDTQYF.

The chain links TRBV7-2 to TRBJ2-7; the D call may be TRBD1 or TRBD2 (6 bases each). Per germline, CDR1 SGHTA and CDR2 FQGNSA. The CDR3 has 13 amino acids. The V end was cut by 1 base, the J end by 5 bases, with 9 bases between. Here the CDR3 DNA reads TGTGCCAGCAGCTTAGATGGGGGGCACGAGCAGTACTTC. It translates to CASSLDGGHEQYF.

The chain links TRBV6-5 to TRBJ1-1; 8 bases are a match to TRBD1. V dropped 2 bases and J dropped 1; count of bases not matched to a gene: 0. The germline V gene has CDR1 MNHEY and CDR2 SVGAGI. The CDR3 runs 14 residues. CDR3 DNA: TGTGCCAGCAGTTACGGACAGGGGAACACTGAAGCTTTCTTT. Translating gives CASSYGQGNTEAFF.

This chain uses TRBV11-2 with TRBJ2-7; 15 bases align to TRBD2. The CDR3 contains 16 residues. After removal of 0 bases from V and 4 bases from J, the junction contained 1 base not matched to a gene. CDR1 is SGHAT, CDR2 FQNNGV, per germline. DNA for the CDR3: TGTGCCAGCAGCTTAGATGGACTAGCGGGAGGGTACGAGCAGTACTTC. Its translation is CASSLDGLAGGYEQYF.

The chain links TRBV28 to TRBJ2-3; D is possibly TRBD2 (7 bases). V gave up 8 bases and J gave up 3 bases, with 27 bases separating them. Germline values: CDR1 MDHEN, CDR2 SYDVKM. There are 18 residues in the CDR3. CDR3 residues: CASYPQGAGAVGTDTQYF. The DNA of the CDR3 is TGTGCCAGCTACCCCCAAGGGGCGGGGGCGGTTGGGACAGATACGCAGTATTTT. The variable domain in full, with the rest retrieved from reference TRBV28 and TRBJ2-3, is DVKVTQSSRYLVKRTGEKVFLECVQDMDHENMFWYRQDPGLGLRLIYFSYDVKMKEKGDIPEGYSVSREKKERFSLILESASTNQTSMYLCASYPQGAGAVGTDTQYFGPGTRLTVL.

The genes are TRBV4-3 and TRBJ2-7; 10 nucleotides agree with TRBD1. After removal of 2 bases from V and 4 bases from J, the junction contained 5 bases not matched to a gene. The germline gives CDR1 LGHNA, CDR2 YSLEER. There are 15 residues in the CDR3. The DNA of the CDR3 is TGCGCCAGCAGCCAAACCCCGGGACAGGGGTACGAGCAGTACTTC. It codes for CASSQTPGQGYEQYF.

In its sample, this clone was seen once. Written as DNA, the CDR3 is TGTGCCAGCAGTTGGGGAAGCACAGATACGCAGTATTTT. It encodes CASSWGSTDTQYF. The chain has TRBV6-6 and TRBJ2-3; D gene uncertain. The ends were cut back, 4 bases at V and 0 bases at J, with 5 bases in the middle. Looked up from germline, CDR1 is MNHNY and CDR2 is SVGAGI (reference sequence). The CDR3 consists of 13 residues.

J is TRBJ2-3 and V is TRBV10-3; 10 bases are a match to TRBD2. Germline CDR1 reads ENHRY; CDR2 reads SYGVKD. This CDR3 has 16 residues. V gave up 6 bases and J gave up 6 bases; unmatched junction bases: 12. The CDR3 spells CAIRMTASAGGDTQYF. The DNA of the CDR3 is TGTGCCATCAGAATGACAGCCTCAGCGGGAGGGGATACGCAGTATTTT.

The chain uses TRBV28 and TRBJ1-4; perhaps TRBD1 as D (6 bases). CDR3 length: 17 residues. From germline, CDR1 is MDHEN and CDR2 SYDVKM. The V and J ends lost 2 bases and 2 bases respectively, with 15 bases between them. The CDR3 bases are TGTGCCAGCAGTTTACCCTCAAGGGGGATGACTAATGAAAAACTGTTTTTT. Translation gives CASSLPSRGMTNEKLFF.

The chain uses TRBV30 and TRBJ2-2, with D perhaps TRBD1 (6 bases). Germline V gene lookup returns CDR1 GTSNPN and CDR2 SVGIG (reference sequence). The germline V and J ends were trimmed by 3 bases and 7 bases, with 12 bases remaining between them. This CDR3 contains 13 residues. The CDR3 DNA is TGTGCCTGGAGGCTGCAGGGGAACGGGGAGCTGTTTTTT. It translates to CAWRLQGNGELFF. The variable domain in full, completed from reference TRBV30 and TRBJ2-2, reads SQTIHQWPATLVQPVGSPLSLECTVEGTSNPNLYWYRQAAGRGLQLLFYSVGIGQISSEVPQNLSASRPQDRQFILSSKKLLLSDSGFYLCAWRLQGNGELFFGEGSRLTVL.

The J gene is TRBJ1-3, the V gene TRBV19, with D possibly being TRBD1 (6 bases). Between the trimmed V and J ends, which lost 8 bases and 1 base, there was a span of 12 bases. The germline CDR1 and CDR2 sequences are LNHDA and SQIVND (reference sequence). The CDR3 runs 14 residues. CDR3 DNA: TGTGCCAGTGGTAGGACAGAGTCTGGAAACACCATATATTTT. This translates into CASGRTESGNTIYF.

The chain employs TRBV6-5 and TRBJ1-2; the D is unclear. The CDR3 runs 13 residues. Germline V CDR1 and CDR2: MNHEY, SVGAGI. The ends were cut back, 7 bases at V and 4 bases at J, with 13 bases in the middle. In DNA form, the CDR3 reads TGTGCCAGCATGGACGGAGGAGGCTATGGCTACACCTTC. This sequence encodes CASMDGGGYGYTF.

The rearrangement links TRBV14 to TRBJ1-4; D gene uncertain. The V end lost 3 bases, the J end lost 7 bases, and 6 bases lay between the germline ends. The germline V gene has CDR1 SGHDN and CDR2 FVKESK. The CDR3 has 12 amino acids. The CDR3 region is CASSQWGEKLFF. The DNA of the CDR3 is TGTGCCAGCAGCCAGTGGGGTGAAAAACTGTTTTTT.

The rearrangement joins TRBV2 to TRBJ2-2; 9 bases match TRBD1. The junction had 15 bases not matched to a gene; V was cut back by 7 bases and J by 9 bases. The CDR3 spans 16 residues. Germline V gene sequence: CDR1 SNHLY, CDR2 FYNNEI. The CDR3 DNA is TGTGCCAGCACCAACGGAGGGGGACAGGGTTCCAGGGAGCTGTTTTTT. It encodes CASTNGGGQGSRELFF.

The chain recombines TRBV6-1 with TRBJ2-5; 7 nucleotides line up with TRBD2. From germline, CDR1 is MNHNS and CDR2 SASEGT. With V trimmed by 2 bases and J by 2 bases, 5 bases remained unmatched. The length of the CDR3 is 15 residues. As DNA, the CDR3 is TGTGCCAGCAGTGAACTTGGGACTACTCAAGAGACCCAGTACTTC. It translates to CASSELGTTQETQYF.

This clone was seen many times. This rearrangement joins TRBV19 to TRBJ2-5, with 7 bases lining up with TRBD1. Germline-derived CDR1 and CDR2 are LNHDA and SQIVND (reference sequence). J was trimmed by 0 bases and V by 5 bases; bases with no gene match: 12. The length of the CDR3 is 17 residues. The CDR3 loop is CASSRQGLLQYQETQYF. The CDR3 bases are TGTGCCAGTAGTCGACAGGGCCTACTCCAGTACCAAGAGACCCAGTACTTC.

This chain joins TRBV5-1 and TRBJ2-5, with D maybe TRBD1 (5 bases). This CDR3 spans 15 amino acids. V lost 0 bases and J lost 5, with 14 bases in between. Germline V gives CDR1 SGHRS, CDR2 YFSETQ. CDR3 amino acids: CASSLGPGLSETQYF. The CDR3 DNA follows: TGCGCCAGCAGCTTGGGGCCAGGGTTGTCTGAGACCCAGTACTTC.

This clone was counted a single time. As DNA, the CDR3 is TGTGCCAGCAAGGGCAACCAAGAGACCCAGTACTTC. As protein: CASKGNQETQYF. This chain links TRBV28 with TRBJ2-5; D ambiguous. The CDR3 runs 12 residues. CDR1 is MDHEN and CDR2 is SYDVKM in the germline V gene. Trimming removed 7 bases at V and 0 bases at J, with 6 bases between. Variable domain in full (rest from reference TRBV28 and TRBJ2-5): DVKVTQSSRYLVKRTGEKVFLECVQDMDHENMFWYRQDPGLGLRLIYFSYDVKMKEKGDIPEGYSVSREKKERFSLILESASTNQTSMYLCASKGNQETQYFGPGTRLLVL.

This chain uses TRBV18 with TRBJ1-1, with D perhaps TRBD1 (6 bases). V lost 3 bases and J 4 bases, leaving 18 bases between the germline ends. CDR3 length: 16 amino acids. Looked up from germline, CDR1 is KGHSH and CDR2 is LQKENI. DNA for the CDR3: TGTGCCAGCTCACCCCCAGGGCAGGGGAGAGCCACTGAAGCTTTCTTT. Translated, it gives CASSPPGQGRATEAFF.

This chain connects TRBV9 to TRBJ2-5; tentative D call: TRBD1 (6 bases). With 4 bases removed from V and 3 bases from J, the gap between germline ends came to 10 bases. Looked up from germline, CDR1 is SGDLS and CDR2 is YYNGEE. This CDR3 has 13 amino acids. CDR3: CASSSRTEETQYF. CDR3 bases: TGTGCCAGCAGCTCTCGGACAGAAGAGACCCAGTACTTC.